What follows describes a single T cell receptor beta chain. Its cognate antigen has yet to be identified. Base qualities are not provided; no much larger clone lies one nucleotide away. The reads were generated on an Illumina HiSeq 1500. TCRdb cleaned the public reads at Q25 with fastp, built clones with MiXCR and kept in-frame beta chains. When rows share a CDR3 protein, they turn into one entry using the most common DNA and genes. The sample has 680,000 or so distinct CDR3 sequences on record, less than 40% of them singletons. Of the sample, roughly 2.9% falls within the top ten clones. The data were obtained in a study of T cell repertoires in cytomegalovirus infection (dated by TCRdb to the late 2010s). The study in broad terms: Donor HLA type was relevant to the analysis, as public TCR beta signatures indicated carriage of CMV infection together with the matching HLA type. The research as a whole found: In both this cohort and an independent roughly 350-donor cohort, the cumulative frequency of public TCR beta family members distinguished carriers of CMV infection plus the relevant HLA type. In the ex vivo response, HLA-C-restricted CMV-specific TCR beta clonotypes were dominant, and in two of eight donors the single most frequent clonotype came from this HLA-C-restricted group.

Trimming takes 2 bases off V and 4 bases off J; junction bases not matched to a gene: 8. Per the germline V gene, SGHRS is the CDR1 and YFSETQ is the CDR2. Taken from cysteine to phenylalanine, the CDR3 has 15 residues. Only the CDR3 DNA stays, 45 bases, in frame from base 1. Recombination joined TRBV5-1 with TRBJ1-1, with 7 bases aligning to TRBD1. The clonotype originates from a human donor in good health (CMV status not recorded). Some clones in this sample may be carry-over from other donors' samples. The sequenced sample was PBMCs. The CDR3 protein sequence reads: CASSFQGYRGTEAFF. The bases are TGCGCCAGCAGCTTCCAGGGGTACAGGGGCACTGAAGCTTTCTTT. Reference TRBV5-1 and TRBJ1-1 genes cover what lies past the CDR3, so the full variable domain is KAGVTQTPRYLIKTRGQQVTLSCSPISGHRSVSWYQQTPGQGLQFLFEYFSETQRNKGNFPGRFSGRQFSNSRSEMNVSTLELGDSALYLCASSFQGYRGTEAFFGQGTRLTVV.